Described below is a single T cell receptor beta chain sequence and its context. Alongside CTLA-4 blockade with ipilimumab, patients with chemo-refractory metastatic non-small-cell lung cancer received focal radiation. This specimen comes from a study of radiotherapy plus CTLA-4 blockade in lung cancer. Profiling relied on immunoSEQ multiplex PCR, and the TCRdb table lists in-frame clones only, not all of them. Of around 26,000 clones listed, around 66% are singletons. Germline assignment: CDR1 SGHVS and CDR2 FNYEAQ. This CDR3 region has 13 residues. Trimming took 1 base from V and 7 from J, leaving 7 bases between them.

The chain has TRBV7-6 and TRBJ2-2; D is ambiguous. This material consisted of peripheral blood, taken from a patient treated with radiotherapy plus ipilimumab. The clonotype was recovered from a human donor with non-small cell lung cancer who had stable disease on radiotherapy plus ipilimumab. Here the CDR3 DNA reads TGTGCCAGCAGCTTAGTGGTGGGCGGGGAGCTGTTTTTT. The encoded protein is CASSLVVGGELFF.